The 13 T cell receptor beta chains in this list originate from one sample, sequenced in a study of lymphopenia after photon versus proton radiotherapy. Profiling relied on immunoSEQ multiplex PCR, and the TCRdb table lists in-frame clones only, not all of them. Of 15,000 to 20,000 clones in the sample, more than 85% were seen once. Sequences were derived from peripheral blood, sampled from a patient treated with proton-based radiotherapy. The receptors derive from a man in his 70s with pancreatic cancer.

This clone has more than one count but fewer than ten. The J gene is TRBJ1-4, the V gene TRBV5-6; TRBD1 agrees at 7 bases. V was clipped by 4 bases and J by 4 bases; unmatched bases: 16. CDR1 is SGHDT, CDR2 YYEEEE, per germline. The CDR3 has 18 residues. The CDR3 nucleotides read TGTGCCAGCAGCGAGACAGGGCTCCTCCAAACTTATAATGAAAAACTGTTTTTT. Its translation is CASSETGLLQTYNEKLFF.

This clone has only one observation. The chain employs TRBV11-2 and TRBJ2-1, with D hard to call. The V end lost 0 bases, the J end lost 4 bases, and 10 bases lay between the germline ends. Germline V gives CDR1 SGHAT, CDR2 FQNNGV. The CDR3 extends over 15 amino acids. The CDR3 DNA reads TGTGCCAGCAGCTTAGATCCTGGCCTATACAATGAGCAGTTCTTC. Translating gives CASSLDPGLYNEQFF.

This chain links TRBV29-1 with TRBJ2-1; a possible D gene is TRBD1 (5 bases). CDR1 and CDR2 from the germline V gene are SQVTM and ANQGSEA. This CDR3 spans 13 amino acids. V shed 0 bases and J shed 3 bases, with 6 bases lying between them. The CDR3 loop reads CSVEDQGYNEQFF. The CDR3, as DNA: TGCAGCGTTGAAGATCAGGGCTACAATGAGCAGTTCTTC.

The chain's CDR3 is CASKQTGGAQPQHF. The CDR3 nucleotides are TGTGCCAGCAAGCAGACAGGGGGCGCCCAGCCCCAGCATTTT. This chain uses TRBV2 with TRBJ1-5; TRBD1 agrees at 10 bases. Losses at the gene ends were 7 bases for V and 7 bases for J; bases not matched to a gene: 7. Per germline, CDR1 SNHLY and CDR2 FYNNEI. The CDR3 length is 14 residues. The full variable domain, rest sourced from reference TRBV2 and TRBJ1-5, is EPEVTQTPSHQVTQMGQEVILRCVPISNHLYFYWYRQILGQKVEFLVSFYNNEISEKSEIFDDQFSVERPDGSNFTLKIRSTKLEDSAMYFCASKQTGGAQPQHFGDGTRLSIL.

The genes are TRBV6-5 and TRBJ1-3, with D unclear. Germline CDR1 and CDR2: MNHEY and SVGAGI. The germline V and J ends were trimmed by 2 bases and 4 bases, with 15 bases remaining between them. This CDR3 has 16 residues. CDR3 loop: CASSYASGGKGNTIYF. In DNA form, the CDR3 reads TGTGCCAGCAGTTACGCATCCGGCGGGAAAGGAAACACCATATATTTT.

The chain has TRBV6-4 and TRBJ2-1; D gene unclear. Germline V lookup: CDR1 MRHNA, CDR2 SNTAGT. V was shortened by 8 bases and J by 0 bases, with 17 bases between the two germline ends. CDR3 length: 16 residues. Here the CDR3 reads CASFAGLGSSYNEQFF. In DNA, the CDR3 is TGTGCCAGCTTTGCAGGCCTGGGCAGCTCCTACAATGAGCAGTTCTTC.

In its sample, this clone was seen once. V usage is TRBV11-1 and J usage is TRBJ2-5, with 12 bases that match TRBD2. In germline, CDR1 is SGHAT, CDR2 FQDESV (reference sequence). Trimming removed 5 bases from V and 5 bases from J; junction bases left unmatched: 6. The CDR3 is 15 residues long. The DNA for the CDR3 is TGTGCCAGCAGCGTAACTAGCGGGGGGAAGGAGACCCAGTACTTC. It is translated as CASSVTSGGKETQYF.

This chain links TRBV5-1 with TRBJ2-5, with 14 bases that match TRBD2. Germline assignment: CDR1 SGHRS and CDR2 YFSETQ. The CDR3 spans 17 residues. J lost 5 bases, V lost 2 bases, and 8 bases had no gene match. CDR3 residues: CASSLPLTSGRAETQYF. The CDR3 DNA is TGCGCCAGCAGCTTACCCTTGACTAGCGGGAGGGCTGAGACCCAGTACTTC.

The gene calls are TRBV19 and TRBJ1-1; D remains unclear. The ends were cut back, 3 bases at V and 7 bases at J, with 15 bases in the middle. Per germline, CDR1 LNHDA and CDR2 SQIVND (reference sequence). This CDR3 is built from 14 residues. Here the CDR3 DNA reads TGTGCCAGTAGTATTCGGGATTTGGGGAGTGAAGCTTTCTTT. As protein: CASSIRDLGSEAFF.

The V call is TRBV5-1, the J call TRBJ1-5; 10 bases fit TRBD1. The CDR3 extends over 15 amino acids. J was trimmed by 7 bases and V by 4 bases; bases with no gene match: 8. Germline loops: CDR1 SGHRS, CDR2 YFSETQ. The CDR3: CASSEGTGVRQPQHF. For the CDR3, the DNA is TGCGCCAGCAGCGAGGGGACAGGGGTTCGCCAGCCCCAGCATTTT.

J is TRBJ1-1 and V is TRBV7-9; TRBD1 is a possible D gene (6 bases). Germline V gene sequence: CDR1 SEHNR, CDR2 FQNEAQ (reference sequence). V was clipped by 10 bases and J by 5 bases, with 17 bases between them. This CDR3 contains 13 residues. This CDR3 reads CAIEQGGETEAFF. CDR3 in DNA: TGTGCCATCGAACAGGGAGGGGAGACTGAAGCTTTCTTT.

This chain joins TRBV19 and TRBJ1-1; the D gene is possibly TRBD1 (5 bases). V lost 7 bases, J lost 3 bases, and 15 bases lay in between. Per germline, CDR1 LNHDA and CDR2 SQIVND (reference sequence). This CDR3 comprises 14 residues. In DNA, the CDR3 is TGTGCCAGTAAACCCTCTGACAGCCACACTGAAGCTTTCTTT. It codes for CASKPSDSHTEAFF.

The V and J genes are TRBV6-6 and TRBJ1-1; the D gene is possibly TRBD1 (6 bases). The V end lost 7 bases, the J end lost 0 bases, and 18 bases lay between the germline ends. Germline lookup yields CDR1 MNHNY and CDR2 SVGAGI (reference sequence). There are 16 residues in the CDR3. In DNA, the CDR3 is TGTGCCAGCATCAAGAAAGGGGGTAGGTTGAACACTGAAGCTTTCTTT. It yields the protein CASIKKGGRLNTEAFF.